Listed below are T cell receptor beta chains from one sample, sequenced in a study of blood T cell repertoires in COVID-19. Generated by immunoSEQ multiplex PCR, the TCRdb table keeps only in-frame clones and is missing some. The sample lists 65,000 to 85,000 clones, 87% occurring once. The material sequenced was peripheral blood. These TCRs come from a woman aged 18-30 years with acute or convalescent COVID-19. Each CDR3 is given with its conserved first and last residue. The D gene is left open where the match is weak. Rows give clone size only sometimes, using once, few, many, or a class for an expanded clone.

V gene	clone size	J gene	D gene	CDR3 DNA	CDR3 protein
TRBV28	once	TRBJ1-2	NA	TGTGCCAGCAGTTTCACAGGGTCTTATGGCTACACCTTC	CASSFTGSYGYTF
TRBV28	NA	TRBJ2-3	NA	TGTGCCAGCAGTCCGTCTGGTGAGGGAGATACGCAGTATTTT	CASSPSGEGDTQYF
TRBV7-2	NA	TRBJ2-2	TRBD2	TGTGCCAGCAGCTCGCTAGCGGGAGCGATTGCCGGGGAGCTGTTTTTT	CASSSLAGAIAGELFF
TRBV3-1/TRBV3-2	once	TRBJ2-1	NA	TGTGCCAGCAGCCGAATAGCGAGTAATGAGCAGTTCTTC	CASSRIASNEQFF
TRBV19	NA	TRBJ1-1	TRBD1	TGTGCCAGTAGTCCGAGACAGGGGCTGGCGAGTGAAGCTTTCTTT	CASSPRQGLASEAFF
TRBV3-1/TRBV3-2	NA	TRBJ2-5	NA	TGTGCCAGCAGCCTCCACCATGCCCGGGAGACCCAGTACTTC	CASSLHHARETQYF
TRBV30	NA	TRBJ2-3	NA	TGTGCCTGGCGGCACGAGGTGTCAGATACGCAGTATTTT	CAWRHEVSDTQYF
TRBV5-5	NA	TRBJ1-1	TRBD1	TGTGCCAGCAGCATGACAGGGACGAACACTGAAGCTTTCTTT	CASSMTGTNTEAFF
TRBV19	NA	TRBJ1-5	NA	TGTGCCAGTAGCGGGTCAAGCAATCAGCCCCAGCATTTT	CASSGSSNQPQHF
TRBV28	NA	TRBJ2-2	TRBD1	TGTGCCAGCAGTGGGGACAGCTTTGCGAACACCGGGGAGCTGTTTTTT	CASSGDSFANTGELFF
TRBV7-2	NA	TRBJ1-6	TRBD1	TGTGCCAGCAGCCAGCGACAGGGAACTTCACCCCTCCACTTT	CASSQRQGTSPLHF
TRBV28	NA	TRBJ2-7	NA	TGTGCCAGCACTAAGAAAAATACCGACGAGCAGTACTTC	CASTKKNTDEQYF
TRBV6-1	NA	TRBJ2-2	NA	TGTGCCAGCAGTGAAGGAGGGGCAGGGAGGACCGGGGAGCTGTTTTTT	CASSEGGAGRTGELFF
TRBV30	NA	TRBJ1-5	TRBD1	TGTGCCTGGAGTCCAACCCTGGGACAGGGAAGCAATCAGCCCCAGCATTTT	CAWSPTLGQGSNQPQHF
TRBV16	NA	TRBJ2-1	NA	TGTGCCAGCAGCCAAGGCAGGGGAAACAATGAGCAGTTCTTC	CASSQGRGNNEQFF
TRBV7-2	NA	TRBJ2-7	TRBD1	TGTGCCAGCAGCCCGATACCGGGACAGGGTTACGAGCAGTACTTC	CASSPIPGQGYEQYF
TRBV7-8	NA	TRBJ1-5	TRBD1	TGTGCCAGCAGCTTAGCATCCAGGGGGCCCAATCAGCCCCAGCATTTT	CASSLASRGPNQPQHF
TRBV6-6	NA	TRBJ2-7	NA	TGTGCCAGCAGTTACAATACAGGCGGCTACGAGCAGTACTTC	CASSYNTGGYEQYF
TRBV28	NA	TRBJ2-1	NA	TGTGCCAGCAGTTCGCCCGGGGCGGGGGCGAAATACAATGAGCAGTTCTTC	CASSSPGAGAKYNEQFF
TRBV28	NA	TRBJ1-1	NA	TGTGCCAGCAGTTTACTCCGGACAACTAACACTGAAGCTTTCTTT	CASSLLRTTNTEAFF
TRBV18	NA	TRBJ1-1	NA	TGTGCCAGCTCACCGTTACAGGGAAAGAACACTGAAGCTTTCTTT	CASSPLQGKNTEAFF
TRBV27	NA	TRBJ1-6	NA	TGTGCCAGCAGTGCACAAAACTATAATTCACCCCTCCACTTT	CASSAQNYNSPLHF
TRBV5-6	NA	TRBJ1-2	TRBD1	TGTGCCAGCAGCTTGGCCGGGACAGGGTATTCCTACACCTTC	CASSLAGTGYSYTF
TRBV30	once	TRBJ1-2	NA	TGTGCCTGGATGATTGGCGGGGATGGCTACACCTTC	CAWMIGGDGYTF
TRBV30	NA	TRBJ1-4	NA	TGTGCCTGGAGCAAAATTAAGGCGGCTAATGAAAAACTGTTTTTT	CAWSKIKAANEKLFF